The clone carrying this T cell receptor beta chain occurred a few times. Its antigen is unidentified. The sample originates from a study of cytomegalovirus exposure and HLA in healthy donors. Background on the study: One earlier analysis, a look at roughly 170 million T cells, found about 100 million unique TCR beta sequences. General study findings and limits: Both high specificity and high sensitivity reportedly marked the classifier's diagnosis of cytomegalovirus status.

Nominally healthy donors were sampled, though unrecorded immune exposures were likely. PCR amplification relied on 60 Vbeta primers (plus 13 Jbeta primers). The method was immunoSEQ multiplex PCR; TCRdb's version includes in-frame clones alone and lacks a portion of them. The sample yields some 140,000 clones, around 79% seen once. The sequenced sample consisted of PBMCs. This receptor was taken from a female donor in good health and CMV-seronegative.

The CDR3 is CASSEAAGASPTNEKLFF. Written as DNA, the CDR3 is TGTGCCAGCAGTGAAGCCGCAGGGGCCTCGCCAACTAATGAAAAACTGTTTTTT. The chain employs TRBV6-1 and TRBJ1-4; D may be TRBD1 (6 bases). Between the trimmed V and J ends, which lost 0 bases and 0 bases, there was a span of 14 bases. The CDR3 length is 18 residues. Germline CDR1 and CDR2: MNHNS and SASEGT.